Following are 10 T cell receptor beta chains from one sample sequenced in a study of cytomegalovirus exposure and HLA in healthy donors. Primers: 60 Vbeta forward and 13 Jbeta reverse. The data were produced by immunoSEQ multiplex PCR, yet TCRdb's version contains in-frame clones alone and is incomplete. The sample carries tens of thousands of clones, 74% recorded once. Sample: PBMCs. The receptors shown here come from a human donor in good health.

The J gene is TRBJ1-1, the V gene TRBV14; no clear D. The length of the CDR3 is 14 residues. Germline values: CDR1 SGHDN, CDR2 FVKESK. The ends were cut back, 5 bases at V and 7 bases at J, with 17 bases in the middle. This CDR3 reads CASSYRATRGEAFF. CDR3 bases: TGTGCCAGCAGCTACCGGGCCACCCGGGGTGAAGCTTTCTTT.

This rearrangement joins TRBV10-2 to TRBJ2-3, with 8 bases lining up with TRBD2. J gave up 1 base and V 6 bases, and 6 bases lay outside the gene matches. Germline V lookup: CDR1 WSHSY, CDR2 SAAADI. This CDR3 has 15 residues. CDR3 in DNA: TGCGCCAGCAGGGACCTAGCGGGTGGCACAGATACGCAGTATTTT. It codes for CASRDLAGGTDTQYF.

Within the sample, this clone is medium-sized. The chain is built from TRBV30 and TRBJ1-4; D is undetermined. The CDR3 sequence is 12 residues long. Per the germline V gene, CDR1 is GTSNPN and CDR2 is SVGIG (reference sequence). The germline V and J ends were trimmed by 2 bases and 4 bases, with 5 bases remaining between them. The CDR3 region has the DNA TGTGCCTGGAGTTGGAGTAATGAAAAACTGTTTTTT. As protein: CAWSWSNEKLFF.

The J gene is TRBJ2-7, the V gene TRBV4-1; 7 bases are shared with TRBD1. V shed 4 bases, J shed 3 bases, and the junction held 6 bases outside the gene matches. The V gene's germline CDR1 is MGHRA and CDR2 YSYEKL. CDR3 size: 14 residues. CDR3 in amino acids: CASSPGQLLYEQYF. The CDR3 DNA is TGCGCCAGCAGCCCGGGACAGCTACTCTACGAGCAGTACTTC.

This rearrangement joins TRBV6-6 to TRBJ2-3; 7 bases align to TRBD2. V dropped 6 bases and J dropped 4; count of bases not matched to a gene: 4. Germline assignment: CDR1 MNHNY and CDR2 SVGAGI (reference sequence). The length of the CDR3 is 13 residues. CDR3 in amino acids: CASRGGRSDTQYF. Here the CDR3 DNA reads TGTGCCAGCAGGGGCGGGAGATCAGATACGCAGTATTTT.

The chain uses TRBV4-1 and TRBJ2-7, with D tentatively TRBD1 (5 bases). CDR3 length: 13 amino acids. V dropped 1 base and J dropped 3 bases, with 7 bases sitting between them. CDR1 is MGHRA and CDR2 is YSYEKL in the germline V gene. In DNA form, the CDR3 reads TGCGCCAGCAGCCAAGTGCAGGGCTACGAGCAGTACTTC. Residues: CASSQVQGYEQYF.

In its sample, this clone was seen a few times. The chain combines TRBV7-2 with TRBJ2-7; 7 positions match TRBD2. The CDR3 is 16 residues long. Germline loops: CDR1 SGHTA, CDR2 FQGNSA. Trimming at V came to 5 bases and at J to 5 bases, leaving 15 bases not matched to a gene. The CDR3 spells CASSTPRGGSIHEQYF. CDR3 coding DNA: TGTGCCAGCAGCACACCAAGGGGCGGGAGTATCCACGAGCAGTACTTC.

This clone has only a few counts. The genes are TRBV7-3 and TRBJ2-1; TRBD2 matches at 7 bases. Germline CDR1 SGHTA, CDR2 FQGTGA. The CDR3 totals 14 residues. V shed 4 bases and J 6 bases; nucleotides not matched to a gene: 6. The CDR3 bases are TGTGCCAGCAGCTCCGGGACTACGCTCAATGAGCAGTTCTTC. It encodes CASSSGTTLNEQFF.

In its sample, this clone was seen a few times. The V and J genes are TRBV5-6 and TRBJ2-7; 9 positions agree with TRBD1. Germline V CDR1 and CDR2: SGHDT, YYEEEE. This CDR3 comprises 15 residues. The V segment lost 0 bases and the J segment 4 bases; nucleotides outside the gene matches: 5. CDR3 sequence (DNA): TGTGCCAGCAGCTTGGCTGGACAGGGGTTTTACGAGCAGTACTTC. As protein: CASSLAGQGFYEQYF.

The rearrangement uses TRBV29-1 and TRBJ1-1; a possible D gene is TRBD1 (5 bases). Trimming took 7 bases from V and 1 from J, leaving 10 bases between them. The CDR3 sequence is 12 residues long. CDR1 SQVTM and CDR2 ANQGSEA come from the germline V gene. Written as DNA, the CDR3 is TGCAGCGCTGCCACAGGGAACACTGAAGCTTTCTTT. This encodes CSAATGNTEAFF.